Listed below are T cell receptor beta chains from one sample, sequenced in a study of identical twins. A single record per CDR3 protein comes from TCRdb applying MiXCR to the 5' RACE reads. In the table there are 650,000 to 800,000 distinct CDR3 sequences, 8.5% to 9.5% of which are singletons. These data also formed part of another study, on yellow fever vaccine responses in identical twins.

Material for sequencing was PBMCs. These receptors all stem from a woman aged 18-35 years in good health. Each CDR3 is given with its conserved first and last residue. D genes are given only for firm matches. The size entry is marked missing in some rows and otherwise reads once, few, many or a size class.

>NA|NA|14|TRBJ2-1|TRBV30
CAWRTQGSDNEQFF
TGTGCCTGGAGAACACAGGGATCGGACAATGAGCAGTTCTTC
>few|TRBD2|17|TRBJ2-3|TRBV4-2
CASSQAGLAGVADTQYF
TGTGCCAGCAGCCAAGCTGGACTAGCGGGAGTCGCAGATACGCAGTATTTT
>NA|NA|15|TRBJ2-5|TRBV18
CASSLKTGYQETQYF
TGTGCCAGCTCACTAAAAACGGGCTACCAAGAGACCCAGTACTTC
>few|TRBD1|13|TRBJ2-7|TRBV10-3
CAIRDRGPYEQYF
TGTGCCATCAGGGACAGGGGGCCGTACGAGCAGTACTTC
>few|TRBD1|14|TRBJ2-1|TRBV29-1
CSVVRDRDYDEQFF
TGCAGCGTAGTTAGGGACAGGGACTACGATGAGCAGTTCTTC
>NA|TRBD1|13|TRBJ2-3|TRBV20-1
CSASQGRTDTQYF
TGCAGTGCGTCACAGGGGCGCACAGATACGCAGTATTTT
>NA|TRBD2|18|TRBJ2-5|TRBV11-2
CASSSRGDLAGGRETQYF
TGTGCCAGCAGCTCCCGAGGGGATTTAGCGGGGGGCAGGGAGACCCAGTACTTC
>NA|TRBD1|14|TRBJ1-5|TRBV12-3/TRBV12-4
CASTPGQINQPQHF
TGTGCCAGCACGCCGGGACAGATAAATCAGCCCCAGCATTTT
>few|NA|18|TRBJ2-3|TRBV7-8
CASSWRALEGRNTDTQYF
TGTGCCAGCAGCTGGAGGGCTTTGGAGGGACGAAACACAGATACGCAGTATTTT
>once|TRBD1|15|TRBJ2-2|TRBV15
CATSRDNRGTGELFF
TGTGCCACCAGCAGAGACAACAGGGGAACCGGGGAGCTGTTTTTT
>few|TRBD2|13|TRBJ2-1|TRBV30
CAWSVFSGNEQFF
TGTGCCTGGAGTGTGTTTAGCGGGAATGAGCAGTTCTTC
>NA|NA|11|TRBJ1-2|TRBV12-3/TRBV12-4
CATGRSYGYTF
TGTGCCACGGGGCGGAGCTATGGCTACACCTTC
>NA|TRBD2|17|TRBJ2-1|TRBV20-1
CSATTAFLAGVYNEQFF
TGCAGTGCCACCACCGCCTTCCTAGCGGGGGTATACAATGAGCAGTTCTTC
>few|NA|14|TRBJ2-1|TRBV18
CASSPIVSANEQFF
TGTGCCAGCTCACCCATCGTATCGGCCAATGAGCAGTTCTTC
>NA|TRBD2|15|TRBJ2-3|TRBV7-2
CASSFQRLAGDTQYF
TGTGCCAGCAGCTTCCAAAGACTAGCGGGAGATACGCAGTATTTT
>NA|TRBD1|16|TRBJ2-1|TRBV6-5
CASSYAGTGRGNEQFF
TGTGCCAGCAGTTACGCTGGGACAGGCCGAGGCAATGAGCAGTTCTTC
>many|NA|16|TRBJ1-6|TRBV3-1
CASSQRFGGNNSPLHF
TGTGCCAGCAGCCAACGATTCGGGGGAAATAATTCACCCCTCCACTTT
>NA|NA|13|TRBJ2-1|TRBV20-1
CSRYRASYNEQFF
TGCAGTCGATACAGGGCTTCCTACAATGAGCAGTTCTTC